These 19 T cell receptor beta chains were all obtained from the same sample, sequenced in a study of graft-versus-host responses after intestinal transplantation (dated by TCRdb to the early 2020s). Interpreted using the paper, the time point label stands for: cells obtained before transplantation from donor or recipient. The library came from the immunoSEQ multiplex PCR assay. In TCRdb, the immuneACCESS table is reduced to in-frame sequences with V and J assigned. These tables do not hold every clone; where another copy was compared, an unresolved V gene accounts for under half, and the others remain unexplained. The sample has about 130,000 clones on record, roughly 92% of them singletons. Under 0.2% of the sample rests with the top ten. These receptors lack a known antigen. Specimen: unstimulated CD4+ T cells sorted from spleen or lymph node cells, collected before intestinal transplant. The receptors derive from a human donor who received an intestinal transplant.

V is TRBV6-5 and J is TRBJ2-5; no clear D gene. The germline V gene has CDR1 MNHEY and CDR2 SVGAGI. The CDR3 consists of 14 residues. Between the trimmed V and J ends, which lost 6 bases and 1 base, there was a span of 12 bases. The CDR3 sequence is CASRLLGVQETQYF. CDR3 sequence (DNA): TGTGCCAGCAGACTTCTAGGCGTCCAAGAGACCCAGTACTTC.

The genes are TRBV27 and TRBJ1-2, with 8 bases identical to TRBD1. The germline V gene encodes CDR1 MNHEY and CDR2 SMNVEV (reference sequence). The CDR3 totals 14 residues. V trimming: 8 bases; J trimming: 8 bases; junction bases outside the gene matches: 13. CDR3 bases: TGTGCCAGCTATCCTCTCAGGGGGCTAGAGGGCTACACCTTC. As protein: CASYPLRGLEGYTF.

The chain links TRBV6-6 to TRBJ2-2; 7 bases match TRBD1. V gave up 7 bases and J gave up 7 bases; unmatched junction bases: 3. The CDR3 spans 12 residues. Germline V gives CDR1 MNHNY, CDR2 SVGAGI (reference sequence). CDR3 in amino acids: CASKGGNGELFF. CDR3 in DNA: TGTGCCAGCAAAGGGGGCAACGGGGAGCTGTTTTTT.

The chain recombines TRBV5-1 with TRBJ1-5; TRBD1 aligns across 8 bases. Germline CDR1 and CDR2: SGHRS and YFSETQ. The V segment lost 9 bases and the J segment 2 bases; nucleotides outside the gene matches: 10. This CDR3 is built from 15 residues. CDR3 residues: CANKTGVFGNQPQHF. CDR3 nucleotide sequence: TGCGCCAACAAGACAGGGGTTTTTGGCAATCAGCCCCAGCATTTT. The entire variable domain, with the rest obtained from reference TRBV5-1 and TRBJ1-5, is as follows: KAGVTQTPRYLIKTRGQQVTLSCSPISGHRSVSWYQQTPGQGLQFLFEYFSETQRNKGNFPGRFSGRQFSNSRSEMNVSTLELGDSALYLCANKTGVFGNQPQHFGDGTRLSIL.

The CDR3 spells CASSRTGAGGNQPQHF. DNA for the CDR3: TGTGCCAGCAGCCGGACAGGGGCGGGTGGCAATCAGCCCCAGCATTTT. This chain joins TRBV4-2 and TRBJ1-5; 9 bases align to TRBD1. Germline-derived CDR1 and CDR2 are LGHNA and YNFKEQ. CDR3 length equals 16 residues. The V segment lost 4 bases and the J segment 2 bases; nucleotides outside the gene matches: 6.

The chain has TRBV6-1 and TRBJ2-3, with 9 nucleotides matching TRBD2. Germline V gene lookup returns CDR1 MNHNS and CDR2 SASEGT. The CDR3 is 15 residues long. The trim removed 4 bases at V and 4 bases at J, leaving 6 bases unmatched. The CDR3 nucleotides are TGTGCCAGCAGTGCCCTAGGGACTAGCCCAGATACGCAGTATTTT. Translated: CASSALGTSPDTQYF.

This clone was found once. In DNA, the CDR3 is TGTGCCAGCAGTACCACGGTGAACACTGAAGCTTTCTTT. This gives the protein CASSTTVNTEAFF. The chain links TRBV25-1 to TRBJ1-1; D is ambiguous. Trimming removed 5 bases at V and 0 bases at J, with 7 bases between. Germline values: CDR1 MGHDK, CDR2 SYGVNS. This CDR3 spans 13 amino acids.

The chain joins TRBV10-3 to TRBJ2-2, with a tentative D call TRBD2 (5 bases). There are 12 residues in the CDR3. Trimming took 9 bases from V and 1 from J, leaving 6 bases between them. Looked up from germline, CDR1 is ENHRY and CDR2 is SYGVKD. The CDR3 here is CAIGRNTGELFF. In nucleotides, the CDR3 is TGTGCCATTGGGAGGAACACCGGGGAGCTGTTTTTT.

V is TRBV6-5 and J is TRBJ1-2, with a possible D match to TRBD1 (6 bases). V lost 4 bases and J 5 bases, leaving 11 bases between the germline ends. The CDR3 has 13 amino acids. The germline V gene encodes CDR1 MNHEY and CDR2 SVGAGI. The CDR3 sequence is CASSSLDSYGYTF. DNA of the CDR3: TGTGCCAGCAGTTCTTTGGACAGTTATGGCTACACCTTC.

The chain joins TRBV2 to TRBJ1-6, with D perhaps TRBD1 (6 bases). This CDR3 region has 15 residues. Between the trimmed V and J ends, which lost 7 bases and 10 bases, there was a span of 20 bases. The germline V gene encodes CDR1 SNHLY and CDR2 FYNNEI. CDR3 protein: CASKLGDRSGSPLHF. CDR3 sequence (DNA): TGTGCCAGCAAGTTGGGAGACAGGAGTGGGTCACCCCTCCACTTT.

V gene TRBV27 combines with J gene TRBJ2-1; 9 bases are shared with TRBD1. This CDR3 is 15 amino acids long. Per the germline V gene, CDR1 is MNHEY and CDR2 is SMNVEV (reference sequence). The V and J ends lost 10 bases and 4 bases, in that order; junction bases with no gene match: 11. The CDR3 DNA follows: TGTGCCACCTTTGCCGGGACAGGGCTTTACAATGAGCAGTTCTTC. Protein product: CATFAGTGLYNEQFF.

The V and J genes are TRBV7-2 and TRBJ1-1; the D is unclear. V was cut by 3 bases and J by 1 base, with 6 bases left in between. The CDR3 is made up of 13 amino acids. Germline lookup yields CDR1 SGHTA and CDR2 FQGNSA. In nucleotides, the CDR3 is TGTGCCAGCAGCTTTGACTCGAACACTGAAGCTTTCTTT. Protein product: CASSFDSNTEAFF.

To note about this clone: This same CDR3 is encoded by further DNA sequences in the sample. The chain couples TRBV5-8 to TRBJ2-7; 9 bases map to TRBD1. The CDR3 has 14 amino acids. V lost 4 bases, J lost 1 base, and 3 bases stayed unmatched. From germline, CDR1 is SGHTS and CDR2 YDEGEE. The DNA for the CDR3 is TGTGCCAGCAGCACCGGGACAGGGTCCTACGAGCAGTACTTC. This codes for CASSTGTGSYEQYF.

This clone has only one observation. This rearrangement joins TRBV5-5 to TRBJ2-1, with a tentative D call TRBD2 (6 bases). This CDR3 has 15 amino acids. Germline V gene sequence: CDR1 SGHKS, CDR2 YYEKEE (reference sequence). Trimming pared 2 bases from V and 0 bases from J, leaving 9 bases between. CDR3 protein: CASSLGTYSYNEQFF. In DNA form, the CDR3 reads TGTGCCAGCAGCTTAGGGACTTACTCCTACAATGAGCAGTTCTTC.

The chain employs TRBV15 and TRBJ1-5; 7 bases are a match to TRBD1. CDR3 size: 22 residues. CDR1 is LNHNV and CDR2 is YYDKDF in the germline V gene (reference sequence). J lost 0 bases, V lost 1 base, and 21 bases had no gene match. The DNA for the CDR3 is TGTGCCACCAGCAGAGTAGAGTCAGGGGGTAAAGGTATCCCGATTAGCAATCAGCCCCAGCATTTT. Translated: CATSRVESGGKGIPISNQPQHF.

The chain has TRBV7-9 and TRBJ1-3; D unresolved. This CDR3 is 17 amino acids long. The germline V gene encodes CDR1 SEHNR and CDR2 FQNEAQ (reference sequence). Trimming removed 5 bases from V and 0 bases from J, with 17 bases in between. Written as DNA, the CDR3 is TGTGCCAGCAGCCCCCTGGTTGAGGGTTTCTCTGGAAACACCATATATTTT. The encoded protein is CASSPLVEGFSGNTIYF. The full variable domain, completed using reference TRBV7-9 and TRBJ1-3, is DTGVSQNPRHKITKRGQNVTFRCDPISEHNRLYWYRQTLGQGPEFLTYFQNEAQLEKSRLLSDRFSAERPKGSFSTLEIQRTEQGDSAMYLCASSPLVEGFSGNTIYFGEGSWLTVV.

This clone was observed a handful of times. The chain employs TRBV13 and TRBJ2-7; 9 bases line up with TRBD1. Germline values: CDR1 PRHDT, CDR2 FYEKMQ (reference sequence). The V gene end was trimmed by 0 bases and the J gene end by 4 bases; junction bases not matched to a gene: 4. The CDR3 is 15 amino acids. The CDR3 nucleotides read TGTGCCAGCAGCTTAGGTGGGACAGGGAAATACGAGCAGTACTTC. Amino acids: CASSLGGTGKYEQYF. Based on the CDR3 plus reference TRBV13 and TRBJ2-7, the full variable domain is AAGVIQSPRHLIKEKRETATLKCYPIPRHDTVYWYQQGPGQDPQFLISFYEKMQSDKGSIPDRFSAQQFSDYHSELNMSSLELGDSALYFCASSLGGTGKYEQYFGPGTRLTVT.

A few counts support this clone. This chain joins TRBV23-1 and TRBJ1-3; possibly TRBD1 for D (5 bases). TRBV23-1 belongs to the ORF category, with a function that is uncertain. The V end was cut by 4 bases, the J end by 1 base, with 14 bases between. The CDR3 has 16 residues. This CDR3 reads CASSLAGDGSGNTIYF. CDR3 bases: TGCGCCAGCAGTCTCGCGGGGGACGGTTCTGGAAACACCATATATTTT.

This clone appeared a single time. J is TRBJ2-1 and V is TRBV5-4; D not certain. Looked up from germline, CDR1 is SGHNT and CDR2 is YYREEE (reference sequence). The length of the CDR3 is 13 residues. V was clipped by 1 base and J by 6 bases, with 8 bases between them. The CDR3, as DNA: TGTGCCAGCAGCTTGCGTGACCGCAATGAGCAGTTCTTC. This codes for CASSLRDRNEQFF.